The subject of this entry is one T cell receptor (beta chain). Its specificity is unknown. The data originate from a study of shared clonotypes between healthy human individuals. The wider study: A couple of women and a few men aged 18 to 49 served as donors. CD4 naive and memory got three plates each, CD8 naive two, CD8 memory one. Overall study findings and caveats: With a few donors compared, 4.5% to 6.5% of naive CD4 clonotypes were shared.

V was cut by 4 bases and J by 4 bases, with 9 bases left in between. The length of the CDR3 is 14 residues. Germline V gene sequence: CDR1 SGHRS, CDR2 YFSETQ. Splitting of each subset's genomic DNA was done evenly across several immunoSEQ plates. Sequenced by immunoSEQ multiplex PCR; TCRdb stores in-frame clones only, minus some. The table records 2,100,000 or so clones, 90% to 96% of them present only once. The sequence derives from a man aged 18 to 29 in good health. Material: naive CD4+ T cells sorted from blood. The subset: CD45RA+ positively selected. The V gene is TRBV5-1, the J gene TRBJ2-6; maybe TRBD1 (5 bases). The CDR3 loop is CASSVGPGANVLTF. CDR3 DNA: TGCGCCAGCAGCGTGGGGCCCGGGGCCAACGTCCTGACTTTC.